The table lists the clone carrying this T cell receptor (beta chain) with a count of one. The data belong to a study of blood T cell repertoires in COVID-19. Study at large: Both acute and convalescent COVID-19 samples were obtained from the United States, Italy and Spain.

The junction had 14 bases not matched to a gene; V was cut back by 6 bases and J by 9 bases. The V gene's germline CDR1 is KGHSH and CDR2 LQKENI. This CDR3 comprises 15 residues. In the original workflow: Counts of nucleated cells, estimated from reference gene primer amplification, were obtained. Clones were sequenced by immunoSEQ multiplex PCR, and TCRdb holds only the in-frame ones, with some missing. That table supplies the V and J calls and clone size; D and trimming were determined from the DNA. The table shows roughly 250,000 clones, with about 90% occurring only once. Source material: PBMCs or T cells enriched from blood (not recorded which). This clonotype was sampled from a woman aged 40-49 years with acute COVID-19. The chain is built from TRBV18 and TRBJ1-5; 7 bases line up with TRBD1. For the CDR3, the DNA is TGTGCCAGCTCTCTCGACAGGGTTAACAATTGGCCCCAGCATTTT. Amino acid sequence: CASSLDRVNNWPQHF.